The TCR beta chain under discussion was sequenced for a study of T cell responses to AZD1222 COVID-19 vaccine. Study conclusions and caveats: The repertoires were collected only after the peak T cell response. Only five or six AZD1222 recipients were seropositive at baseline.

Deletions cut 3 bases from V and 0 bases from J, with 10 bases between. The germline V gene has CDR1 SGHRS and CDR2 YFSETQ. CDR3 length: 14 residues. Regarding this clone: Antigen unknown.

Data came from immunoSEQ multiplex PCR; TCRdb stores just in-frame clones and leaves some out. The data show about 130,000 clones, roughly 88% seen once. The chain is built from TRBV5-1 and TRBJ2-7, with a weak D call TRBD2 (6 bases). The specimen comprised peripheral blood, sampled on day 0 of AZD1222 vaccination. This receptor was identified in an adult in good health. The CDR3 protein is CASSSGTASYEQYF. CDR3 DNA sequence: TGCGCCAGCAGCTCCGGGACTGCCTCCTACGAGCAGTACTTC.